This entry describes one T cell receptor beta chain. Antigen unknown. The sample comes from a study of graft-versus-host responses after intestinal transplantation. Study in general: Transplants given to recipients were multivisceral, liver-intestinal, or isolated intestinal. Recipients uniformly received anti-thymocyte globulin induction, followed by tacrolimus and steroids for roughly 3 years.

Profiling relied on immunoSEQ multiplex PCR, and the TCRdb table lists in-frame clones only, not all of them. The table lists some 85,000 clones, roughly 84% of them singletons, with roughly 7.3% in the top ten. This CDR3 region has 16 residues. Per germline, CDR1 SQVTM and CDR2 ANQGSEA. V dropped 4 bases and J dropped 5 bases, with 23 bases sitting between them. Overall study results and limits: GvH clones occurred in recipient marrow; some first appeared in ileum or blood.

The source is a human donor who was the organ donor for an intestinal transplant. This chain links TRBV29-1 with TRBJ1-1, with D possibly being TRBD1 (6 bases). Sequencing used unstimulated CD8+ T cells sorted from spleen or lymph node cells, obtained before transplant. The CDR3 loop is CSVVFPGALGGTEAFF. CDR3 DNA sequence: TGCAGCGTTGTATTTCCGGGGGCGCTGGGAGGGACTGAAGCTTTCTTT.